This is a list of T cell receptor beta chains from one sample in a study of identical twins. TCRdb redid the calling of the 5' RACE reads with MiXCR, one entry per CDR3 protein. The table has hundreds of thousands of distinct CDR3 sequences, approximately 21% seen once. These data were likewise used in another study, on T cells expressing NK-cell markers.

What was sequenced was PBMCs. These receptors were taken from a woman under 30 in good health. Each CDR3 is given with its conserved first and last residue. D genes are given only for firm matches. Not every row has a clone size; where given, it reads once, few, many or a size class.

D gene	clone size	J gene	V gene	CDR3 protein	CDR3 DNA
TRBD2	many	TRBJ2-7	TRBV6-1	CASRVSWTSGSYEQYF	TGTGCCAGCAGGGTTTCCTGGACTAGCGGATCCTACGAGCAGTACTTC
TRBD1	many	TRBJ1-1	TRBV6-1	CASRPIRGLSTEAFF	TGTGCCAGCAGGCCAATCAGGGGGCTGTCGACTGAAGCTTTCTTT
TRBD2	.	TRBJ2-5	TRBV5-5	CASSGTSGASWETQYF	TGTGCCAGCAGTGGGACTAGCGGGGCTAGTTGGGAGACCCAGTACTTC
.	.	TRBJ1-4	TRBV14	CASSQSGTNEKLFF	TGTGCCAGCAGCCAATCTGGAACTAATGAAAAACTGTTTTTT
.	.	TRBJ2-5	TRBV21-1	CASSIETQYF	TGTGCCAGCAGCATTGAGACCCAGTACTTC
TRBD1	few	TRBJ2-5	TRBV10-3	CATHYGTGSRETQYF	TGTGCCACCCATTATGGGACAGGGAGTCGAGAGACCCAGTACTTC
.	many	TRBJ2-5	TRBV6-6	CASSLGGTETQYF	TGTGCCAGCAGTTTAGGGGGGACTGAGACCCAGTACTTC
.	.	TRBJ2-1	TRBV7-2	CASLAWNYNEQFF	TGTGCCAGCTTAGCGTGGAACTACAATGAGCAGTTCTTC
TRBD1	.	TRBJ2-4	TRBV4-3	CASSQGQGSMGRKNIQYF	TGCGCCAGCAGCCAAGGACAGGGATCTATGGGGAGAAAAAACATTCAGTACTTC
.	.	TRBJ2-1	TRBV28	CASARIAGVSYNEQFF	TGTGCCAGCGCCAGAATAGCCGGGGTCTCCTACAATGAGCAGTTCTTC
.	.	TRBJ1-1	TRBV12-3/TRBV12-4	CATTGMTEAFF	TGTGCCACCACAGGGATGACTGAAGCTTTCTTT
.	.	TRBJ2-3	TRBV2	CASSAYYQSTDTQYF	TGTGCCAGCAGTGCGTACTACCAAAGCACAGATACGCAGTATTTT
.	once	TRBJ1-1	TRBV12-3/TRBV12-4	CASSSRRFTPGAFF	TGTGCCAGCAGCAGTAGACGGTTTACACCAGGAGCTTTCTTT
TRBD1	.	TRBJ2-1	TRBV9	CASSPGTGYNEHFF	TGTGCCAGCAGCCCCGGGACAGGGTACAATGAGCACTTCTTC
TRBD1	.	TRBJ2-1	TRBV7-6	CASSDGPGQGGNEQFF	TGTGCCAGCAGCGATGGACCGGGACAGGGAGGTAATGAGCAGTTCTTC
TRBD1	.	TRBJ1-5	TRBV12-3/TRBV12-4	CATGDSGDQPQHF	TGTGCCACCGGGGACAGCGGAGATCAGCCCCAGCATTTT
.	few	TRBJ2-1	TRBV14	CASSPRPQNEQFF	TGTGCCAGCAGCCCTCGTCCCCAGAATGAGCAGTTCTTC
.	few	TRBJ2-1	TRBV20-1	CSASPVTPLQSYNEQFF	TGCAGTGCTAGCCCCGTTACTCCGCTGCAATCCTACAATGAGCAGTTCTTC
.	.	TRBJ1-3	TRBV5-1	CASSLDGTQGNTIYF	TGCGCCAGCAGCTTGGATGGGACACAAGGAAACACCATATATTTT
.	.	TRBJ2-1	TRBV20-1	CSARDRLSGWSQFF	TGCAGTGCTAGAGATCGGCTGTCGGGGTGGTCGCAGTTCTTC
TRBD2	.	TRBJ2-2	TRBV6-4	CASSDWAGTSGATGELFF	TGTGCCAGCAGTGACTGGGCCGGGACTAGCGGGGCGACCGGGGAGCTGTTTTTT
TRBD1	.	TRBJ2-6	TRBV4-2	CASSQEGTGIKSGANVLTF	TGTGCCAGCAGCCAAGAGGGGACAGGGATTAAATCGGGGGCCAACGTCCTGACTTTC
TRBD2	many	TRBJ2-7	TRBV2	CASTIAGSYEQYF	TGTGCCAGCACCATAGCGGGGAGCTACGAGCAGTACTTC
TRBD1	.	TRBJ2-7	TRBV9	CASSGQGAEQYF	TGTGCCAGCAGCGGACAGGGGGCCGAGCAGTACTTC
TRBD2	few	TRBJ2-7	TRBV5-1	CASSAGLGKFFEQYF	TGCGCCAGCAGCGCCGGACTAGGAAAATTCTTCGAGCAGTACTTC
TRBD2	.	TRBJ2-7	TRBV12-5	CASGKGLAGNEQYF	TGTGCTAGTGGAAAAGGACTAGCGGGAAACGAGCAGTACTTC
.	.	TRBJ1-1	TRBV20-1	CSARDLFKGTTEAFF	TGCAGTGCTAGAGATCTTTTCAAGGGGACCACTGAAGCTTTCTTT
.	few	TRBJ2-1	TRBV20-1	CSASKTMGNYEQFF	TGCAGTGCTAGTAAGACTATGGGAAATTATGAGCAGTTCTTC
.	many	TRBJ1-1	TRBV9	CASSVSSVNTEAFF	TGTGCCAGCAGCGTGTCTTCCGTGAACACTGAAGCTTTCTTT
TRBD2	.	TRBJ2-7	TRBV2	CANSAGTTSYEQYF	TGTGCCAACTCAGCCGGGACTACCTCCTACGAGCAGTACTTC
.	.	TRBJ2-7	TRBV28	CASRPTTRQATYEQYF	TGTGCCAGCAGACCAACCACCCGGCAGGCTACCTACGAGCAGTACTTC
.	few	TRBJ1-1	TRBV7-9	CASSGEGESRAFF	TGTGCCAGCAGCGGCGAAGGGGAGTCTAGAGCTTTCTTT
.	many	TRBJ2-7	TRBV20-1	CSAPSVREQYF	TGCAGTGCACCTTCGGTTAGGGAGCAGTACTTC
.	few	TRBJ2-5	TRBV5-5	CASSFGTPWQTQYF	TGTGCCAGCAGCTTCGGGACTCCCTGGCAGACCCAGTACTTC
.	.	TRBJ2-3	TRBV27	CASRGGGSTDTQYF	TGTGCCAGCAGGGGCGGGGGCTCCACAGATACGCAGTATTTT
TRBD2	.	TRBJ2-3	TRBV9	CASSVAGAGGSDTQYF	TGTGCCAGCAGCGTAGCTGGAGCGGGGGGTTCAGATACGCAGTATTTT
.	.	TRBJ2-3	TRBV3-1	CASSQSTSTDTQYF	TGTGCCAGCAGCCAGTCTACTAGCACAGATACGCAGTATTTT
TRBD2	.	TRBJ2-7	TRBV6-1	CASSEREFTYEQYF	TGTGCCAGCAGTGAGCGGGAGTTTACCTACGAGCAGTACTTC
.	few	TRBJ2-1	TRBV7-2	CASSLNRDQFF	TGTGCCAGCAGCTTAAACCGGGATCAGTTCTTC
.	few	TRBJ2-7	TRBV7-9	CASSSYRAGSYEQYF	TGTGCCAGCAGCTCATATCGGGCCGGATCCTACGAGCAGTACTTC
.	many	TRBJ2-5	TRBV29-1	CSVDRGVGETQYF	TGCAGCGTTGACCGGGGTGTAGGTGAGACCCAGTACTTC
TRBD1	.	TRBJ2-7	TRBV25-1	CASSTNPGQPSYEQYF	TGTGCCAGCAGTACCAATCCGGGACAGCCTTCCTACGAGCAGTACTTC